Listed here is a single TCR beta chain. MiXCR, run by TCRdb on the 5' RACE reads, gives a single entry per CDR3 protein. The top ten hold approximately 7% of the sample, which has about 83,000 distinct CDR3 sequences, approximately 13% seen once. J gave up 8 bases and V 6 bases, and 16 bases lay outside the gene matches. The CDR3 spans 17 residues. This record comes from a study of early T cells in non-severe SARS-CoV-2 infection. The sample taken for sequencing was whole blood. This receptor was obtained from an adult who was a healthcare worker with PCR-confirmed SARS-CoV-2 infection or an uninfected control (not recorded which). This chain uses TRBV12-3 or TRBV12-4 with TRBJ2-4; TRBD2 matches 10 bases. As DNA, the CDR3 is TGTGCCAGCAGCCCGGGGGCGAGGGGGAGCGGGAGGGACATTCAGTACTTC. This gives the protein CASSPGARGSGRDIQYF.